This TCR beta chain came from a study of CD8 T cells in Susac syndrome. CDR3 length: 15 residues. Trimming removed 3 bases from V and 0 bases from J, with 9 bases in between. CDR1 and CDR2 from the germline V gene are MNHEY and SMNVEV (reference sequence). RNA amounts of roughly 0.45 to 1 ug underwent reverse transcription with random hexamers. TCRdb fed the immunoSEQ multiplex PCR reads into MiXCR, producing one record per CDR3 protein. The sample shows about 300,000 distinct CDR3 sequences, about 88% of them seen only once. The TCR sequence derives from a human donor with multiple sclerosis. V is TRBV27 and J is TRBJ2-1; D might be TRBD1 or TRBD2, each matching 5 bases. The sample comprised CD8+ T cells from PBMCs. CDR3 sequence: CASSLWGSSYNEQFF. CDR3 sequence (DNA): TGTGCCAGCAGTTTGTGGGGGAGCTCCTACAATGAGCAGTTCTTC.